This passage covers 5 T cell receptor beta chains from one sample sequenced in a study of blood T cell repertoires in COVID-19. Assay: immunoSEQ multiplex PCR; the TCRdb copy retains only in-frame clones and omits some. The sample shows approximately 210,000 clones, roughly 80% of them seen only once. Sequenced sample: peripheral blood. The receptors come from a woman in her 70s with active or convalescent COVID-19.

The chain carries TRBV11-1 and TRBJ2-3, with TRBD2 matching over 16 bases. Trimming cost V 4 bases and J 11 bases; bases outside gene matches: 3. This CDR3 is 14 amino acids long. The germline V gene has CDR1 SGHAT and CDR2 FQDESV (reference sequence). CDR3 bases: TGTGCCAGCAGCTGGGGACTAGCGGGGGGGCTGCAGTATTTT. It yields the protein CASSWGLAGGLQYF.

The V and J genes are TRBV3-1 (or the pseudogene TRBV3-2) and TRBJ1-2; D remains unclear. Between the trimmed V and J ends, which lost 4 bases and 1 base, there was a span of 10 bases. Germline CDR1 and CDR2: LGHDT and YNNKEL (reference sequence). This CDR3 contains 14 residues. DNA of the CDR3: TGTGCCAGCAGCCCCCGCGGGGTTAACTATGGCTACACCTTC. It specifies CASSPRGVNYGYTF.

The V and J genes are TRBV28 and TRBJ2-3; D call uncertain. Germline lookup yields CDR1 MDHEN and CDR2 SYDVKM. This CDR3 has 12 residues. Trimming pared 8 bases from V and 0 bases from J, leaving 6 bases between. This chain's CDR3 is CASPPSTDTQYF. CDR3 nucleotides: TGTGCCAGCCCCCCAAGCACAGATACGCAGTATTTT.

This chain links TRBV9 with TRBJ2-1; D might be TRBD2 (5 bases). Trimming stripped 5 bases from V and 7 bases from J, with 16 bases between. The germline V gene encodes CDR1 SGDLS and CDR2 YYNGEE. This CDR3 comprises 14 residues. The CDR3 DNA reads as TGTGCCAGCAGTCCCGGGCCAAGGGAGAATGAGCAGTTCTTC. It translates to CASSPGPRENEQFF. Using reference TRBV9 and TRBJ2-1 for the parts outside the CDR3, the full variable domain is DSGVTQTPKHLITATGQRVTLRCSPRSGDLSVYWYQQSLDQGLQFLIQYYNGEERAKGNILERFSAQQFPDLHSELNLSSLELGDSALYFCASSPGPRENEQFFGPGTRLTVL.

The chain combines TRBV5-8 with TRBJ2-1, with 9 bases fitting TRBD1. The CDR3 totals 16 residues. V shed 6 bases and J 5 bases; nucleotides not matched to a gene: 12. The germline V gene encodes CDR1 SGHTS and CDR2 YDEGEE. The CDR3 region has the DNA TGTGCCAGCACCCCTAGGGTGGGACAGGGTAACAATGAGCAGTTCTTC. This sequence encodes CASTPRVGQGNNEQFF.